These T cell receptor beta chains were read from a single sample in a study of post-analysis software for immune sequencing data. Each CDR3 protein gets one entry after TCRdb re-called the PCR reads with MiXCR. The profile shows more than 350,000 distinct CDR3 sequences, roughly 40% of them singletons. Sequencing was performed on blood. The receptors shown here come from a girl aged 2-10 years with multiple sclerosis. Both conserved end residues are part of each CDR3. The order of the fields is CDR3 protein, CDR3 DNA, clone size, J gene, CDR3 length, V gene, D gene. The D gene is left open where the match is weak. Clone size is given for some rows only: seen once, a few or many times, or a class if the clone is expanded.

CDR3aa: CANSSYEGYTF; CDR3nt: TGTGCCAACAGCTCCTACGAGGGCTACACCTTC; abundance: NA; j_gene: TRBJ1-2; len: 11; v_gene: TRBV7-9; d_gene: NA
CDR3aa: CASSTDRDSPLHF; CDR3nt: TGTGCCAGCAGCACGGACAGGGACTCACCCCTCCACTTT; abundance: few; j_gene: TRBJ1-6; len: 13; v_gene: TRBV7-3; d_gene: TRBD1
CDR3aa: CANSFRAGGTNFGAPTREQYF; CDR3nt: TGTGCCAACAGTTTTCGAGCGGGCGGAACTAACTTTGGGGCGCCTACGAGGGAGCAGTACTTC; abundance: few; j_gene: TRBJ2-4; len: 21; v_gene: TRBV28; d_gene: NA
CDR3aa: CASSFQEQETQYF; CDR3nt: TGTGCCAGCAGCTTTCAGGAGCAAGAGACCCAGTACTTC; abundance: NA; j_gene: TRBJ2-5; len: 13; v_gene: TRBV5-6; d_gene: NA
CDR3aa: CASSLPLSGSSYNEQFF; CDR3nt: TGTGCCAGCAGCCTTCCCCTTAGCGGGAGCTCCTACAATGAGCAGTTCTTC; abundance: few; j_gene: TRBJ2-1; len: 17; v_gene: TRBV12-3/TRBV12-4; d_gene: TRBD2
CDR3aa: CASSQGAGGYYEQYF; CDR3nt: TGTGCCAGCAGTCAGGGGGCGGGAGGGTACTACGAGCAGTACTTC; abundance: NA; j_gene: TRBJ2-7; len: 15; v_gene: TRBV4-2; d_gene: NA
CDR3aa: CSARDPWGGINQPQHF; CDR3nt: TGCAGTGCTAGGGACCCGTGGGGAGGGATCAATCAGCCCCAGCATTTT; abundance: NA; j_gene: TRBJ1-5; len: 16; v_gene: TRBV20-1; d_gene: NA
CDR3aa: CASRGRDSDEKLFF; CDR3nt: TGTGCCAGCAGAGGGCGGGACAGCGATGAAAAACTGTTTTTT; abundance: few; j_gene: TRBJ1-4; len: 14; v_gene: TRBV4-2; d_gene: TRBD1
CDR3aa: CSARVPWTSGRASNEQYF; CDR3nt: TGCAGTGCTAGAGTACCGTGGACTAGCGGGAGGGCCAGCAATGAGCAGTACTTC; abundance: NA; j_gene: TRBJ2-5; len: 18; v_gene: TRBV20-1; d_gene: TRBD2
CDR3aa: CASSFPQETQYF; CDR3nt: TGCGCCAGCAGCTTTCCCCAAGAGACCCAGTACTTC; abundance: NA; j_gene: TRBJ2-5; len: 12; v_gene: TRBV5-1; d_gene: NA
CDR3aa: CATSDLDRRGNNEQFF; CDR3nt: TGTGCCACCAGTGATTTGGATAGGAGAGGTAACAATGAGCAGTTCTTC; abundance: few; j_gene: TRBJ2-1; len: 16; v_gene: TRBV24-1; d_gene: NA
CDR3aa: CASSFEEQYF; CDR3nt: TGTGCCAGCAGCTTTGAAGAGCAGTACTTC; abundance: NA; j_gene: TRBJ2-7; len: 10; v_gene: TRBV5-5; d_gene: NA
CDR3aa: CASSDSGTGGEKLFF; CDR3nt: TGTGCCAGCAGCGACTCCGGGACAGGAGGTGAAAAACTGTTTTTT; abundance: NA; j_gene: TRBJ1-4; len: 15; v_gene: TRBV28; d_gene: TRBD1
CDR3aa: CSASELGGGDTQYF; CDR3nt: TGCAGTGCTAGTGAATTAGGGGGGGGCGATACGCAGTATTTT; abundance: few; j_gene: TRBJ2-3; len: 14; v_gene: TRBV20-1; d_gene: NA
CDR3aa: CSAEGGLILSTDTQYF; CDR3nt: TGCAGTGCGGAGGGGGGTCTAATCCTTAGCACAGATACGCAGTATTTT; abundance: few; j_gene: TRBJ2-3; len: 16; v_gene: TRBV20-1; d_gene: NA
CDR3aa: CASSPLGLAGGYEQYF; CDR3nt: TGTGCCAGCAGCCCCCTGGGGCTAGCGGGAGGCTACGAGCAGTACTTC; abundance: NA; j_gene: TRBJ2-7; len: 16; v_gene: TRBV6-5; d_gene: TRBD2
CDR3aa: CASREDRATNEKLFF; CDR3nt: TGTGCCAGCAGGGAGGACAGAGCAACTAATGAAAAACTGTTTTTT; abundance: NA; j_gene: TRBJ1-4; len: 15; v_gene: TRBV6-5; d_gene: NA
CDR3aa: CSVRKWHQETQYF; CDR3nt: TGCAGTGTTAGAAAATGGCACCAAGAGACCCAGTACTTC; abundance: NA; j_gene: TRBJ2-5; len: 13; v_gene: TRBV20-1; d_gene: NA
CDR3aa: CASNLAGDYEQYF; CDR3nt: TGTGCCAGCAACCTAGCGGGAGACTACGAGCAGTACTTC; abundance: many; j_gene: TRBJ2-7; len: 13; v_gene: TRBV28; d_gene: TRBD2
CDR3aa: CASSRNGEGLFF; CDR3nt: TGTGCCAGCAGCCGAAACGGCGAGGGACTGTTTTTT; abundance: few; j_gene: TRBJ1-4; len: 12; v_gene: TRBV4-2; d_gene: NA
CDR3aa: CAASELHWVATEAFF; CDR3nt: TGTGCCGCCAGTGAGTTACACTGGGTGGCCACTGAAGCTTTCTTT; abundance: few; j_gene: TRBJ1-1; len: 15; v_gene: TRBV24-1; d_gene: NA
CDR3aa: CASSVRTSEQFF; CDR3nt: TGTGCCAGCAGCGTAAGGACGAGTGAGCAGTTCTTC; abundance: few; j_gene: TRBJ2-1; len: 12; v_gene: TRBV9; d_gene: NA
CDR3aa: CASSQEGVRGYTF; CDR3nt: TGTGCCAGCAGCCAAGAGGGAGTGCGTGGCTACACCTTC; abundance: NA; j_gene: TRBJ1-2; len: 13; v_gene: TRBV3-1; d_gene: NA
CDR3aa: CASRPRNMNTEAFF; CDR3nt: TGTGCCAGCAGGCCACGGAACATGAACACTGAAGCTTTCTTT; abundance: once; j_gene: TRBJ1-1; len: 14; v_gene: TRBV12-3/TRBV12-4; d_gene: NA
CDR3aa: CASSLARGQETQYF; CDR3nt: TGTGCCAGCAGCTTAGCAAGGGGCCAAGAGACCCAGTACTTC; abundance: few; j_gene: TRBJ2-5; len: 14; v_gene: TRBV7-2; d_gene: NA